A selection of T cell receptor beta chains follows, all from one sample in a study of T cell responses to AZD1222 COVID-19 vaccine. The method was immunoSEQ multiplex PCR; TCRdb's version includes in-frame clones alone and lacks a portion of them. The sample yields about 110,000 clones, roughly 86% seen once. The starting material was peripheral blood, obtained on day 0 of AZD1222 vaccination. These receptors all stem from an adult in good health. Each CDR3 is given with its conserved first and last residue. A D gene is named only where the DNA matches it firmly. Where a row states a size, it is once, few, many or the class of an expanded clone; other rows omit it.

TRBJ1-2,TRBD1,14,.,TRBV28,TGTGCCAGCAGTGCGGGACAGGGGGCGCATGGCTACACCTTC,CASSAGQGAHGYTF
TRBJ2-7,TRBD1,16,.,TRBV3-1/TRBV3-2,TGTGCCAGCAGCCCAAGGTGGACAGGGGCCTCCTACGAGCAGTACTTC,CASSPRWTGASYEQYF
TRBJ1-2,TRBD1,15,.,TRBV5-4,TGTGCCAGCAGACGCCAGACAGGGGCTAACTATGGCTACACCTTC,CASRRQTGANYGYTF
TRBJ1-4,.,13,.,TRBV29-1,TGCAGCGTTGAAGAAGGGGCTAGTGAAAAACTGTTTTTT,CSVEEGASEKLFF
TRBJ1-3,.,19,few,TRBV7-9,TGTGCCAGCAGCCCCCGGAGCCAGGCCGGTTCGTATTCTGGAAACACCATATATTTT,CASSPRSQAGSYSGNTIYF
TRBJ1-5,.,14,few,TRBV5-8,TGTGCCAGCAGCTTCGCTCGGAGTGATCAGCCCCAGCATTTT,CASSFARSDQPQHF
TRBJ1-1,.,14,.,TRBV5-4,TGTGCCAGCAGCTTTCGGAGGGGGAACACTGAAGCTTTCTTT,CASSFRRGNTEAFF
TRBJ1-2,.,17,.,TRBV4-2,TGTGCCAGCAGCCAAGAGTGGAGGGGGGCCGGTAACTATGGCTACACCTTC,CASSQEWRGAGNYGYTF
TRBJ1-6,.,15,.,TRBV5-1,TGCGCCAGCAGCTTGGGAGGGACGGTAGGTTCACCCCTCCACTTT,CASSLGGTVGSPLHF
TRBJ1-1,.,14,.,TRBV5-8,TGTGCCAGCAGCTTTAACCCAGGGTCCACTGAAGCTTTCTTT,CASSFNPGSTEAFF
TRBJ2-7,TRBD1,14,.,TRBV5-1,TGCGCCAGCAGCCCCAGGGGACAGTCAAACGAGCAGTACTTC,CASSPRGQSNEQYF
TRBJ1-2,.,16,once,TRBV11-2,TGTGCCAGCAGCTTATCCCAGGCCTTATCGAACTATGGCTACACCTTC,CASSLSQALSNYGYTF
TRBJ2-3,.,15,.,TRBV6-5,TGTGCCAGCAGTTACTCTTGGGGATCCACAGATACGCAGTATTTT,CASSYSWGSTDTQYF